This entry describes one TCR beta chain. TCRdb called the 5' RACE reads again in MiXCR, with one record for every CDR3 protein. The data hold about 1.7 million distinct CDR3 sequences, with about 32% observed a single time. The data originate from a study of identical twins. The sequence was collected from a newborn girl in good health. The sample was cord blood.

This CDR3 is CSASTRGRNEKLFF. The DNA of the CDR3 is TGCAGCGCTTCAACCAGGGGGCGAAATGAAAAACTGTTTTTT. This sequence joins TRBV29-1 and TRBJ1-4, with 8 bases fitting TRBD1. CDR1 SQVTM and CDR2 ANQGSEA come from the germline V gene. The CDR3 sequence is 14 residues long. V shed 7 bases and J 5 bases; nucleotides not matched to a gene: 9.